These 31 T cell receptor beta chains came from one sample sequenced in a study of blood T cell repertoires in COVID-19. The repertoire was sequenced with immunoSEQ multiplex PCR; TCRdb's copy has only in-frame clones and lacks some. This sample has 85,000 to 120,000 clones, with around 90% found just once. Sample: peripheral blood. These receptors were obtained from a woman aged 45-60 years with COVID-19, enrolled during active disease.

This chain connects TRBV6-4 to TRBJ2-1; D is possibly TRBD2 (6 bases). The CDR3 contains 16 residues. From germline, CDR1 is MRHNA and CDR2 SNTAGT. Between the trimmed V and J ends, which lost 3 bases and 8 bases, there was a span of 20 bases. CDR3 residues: CASSECGIVGQYEQFF. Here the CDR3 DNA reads TGTGCCAGCAGTGAATGCGGGATCGTGGGGCAATATGAGCAGTTCTTC.

CDR3 coding DNA: TGTGCTAGTGGTCGGTCGGAGACCCAGTACTTC. It codes for CASGRSETQYF. The chain employs TRBV12-5 and TRBJ2-5; no firm D call. CDR1 is LGHNT and CDR2 is FRNRAP in the germline V gene. V was pared by 5 bases and J by 5 bases, with 6 bases between. The CDR3 length is 11 residues.

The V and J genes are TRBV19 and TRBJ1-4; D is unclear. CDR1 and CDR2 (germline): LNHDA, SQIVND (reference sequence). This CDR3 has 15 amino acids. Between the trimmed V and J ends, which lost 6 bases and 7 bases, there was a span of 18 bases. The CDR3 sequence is CASSQPPQTGEKLFF. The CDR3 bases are TGTGCCAGTAGCCAGCCTCCCCAGACGGGTGAAAAACTGTTTTTT.

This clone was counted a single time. In nucleotides, the CDR3 is TGCGCCAGCAGCTTGTCGGGACTAGCGGCCTCCGAGCAGTACTTC. This translates into CASSLSGLAASEQYF. The chain is built from TRBV5-1 and TRBJ2-7, with 11 positions matching TRBD2. Trimming removed 1 base from V and 6 bases from J; junction bases left unmatched: 6. Germline V gives CDR1 SGHRS, CDR2 YFSETQ. The CDR3 has 15 residues.

In DNA, the CDR3 is TGTGCCAGCATTAAGGGGCCTTCAAGCTCCTACAATGAGCAGTTCTTC. Its translation is CASIKGPSSSYNEQFF. The genes are TRBV7-3 and TRBJ2-1; tentatively, D is TRBD1 (5 bases). Germline loops: CDR1 SGHTA, CDR2 FQGTGA. The CDR3 spans 16 residues. Trimming removed 7 bases from V and 0 bases from J, with 16 bases in between.

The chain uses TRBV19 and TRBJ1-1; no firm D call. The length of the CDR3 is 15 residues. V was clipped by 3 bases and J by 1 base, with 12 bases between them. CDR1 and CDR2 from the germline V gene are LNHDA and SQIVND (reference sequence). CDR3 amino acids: CASSISFAENTEAFF. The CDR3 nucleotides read TGTGCCAGTAGTATTAGTTTTGCGGAGAACACTGAAGCTTTCTTT.

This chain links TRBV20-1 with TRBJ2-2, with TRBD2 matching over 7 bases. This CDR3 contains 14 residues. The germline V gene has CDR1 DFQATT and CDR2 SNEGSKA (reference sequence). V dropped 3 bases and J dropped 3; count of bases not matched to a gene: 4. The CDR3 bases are TGCAGTGCTAGTCGCGGGGGTGACACCGGGGAGCTGTTTTTT. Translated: CSASRGGDTGELFF.

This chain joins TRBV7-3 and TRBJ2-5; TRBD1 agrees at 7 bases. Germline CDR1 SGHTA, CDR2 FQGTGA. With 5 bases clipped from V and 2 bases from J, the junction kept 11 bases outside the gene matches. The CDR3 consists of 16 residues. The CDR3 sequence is CASSPPPGQRQETQYF. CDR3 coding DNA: TGTGCCAGCAGCCCCCCCCCGGGACAGAGACAAGAGACCCAGTACTTC.

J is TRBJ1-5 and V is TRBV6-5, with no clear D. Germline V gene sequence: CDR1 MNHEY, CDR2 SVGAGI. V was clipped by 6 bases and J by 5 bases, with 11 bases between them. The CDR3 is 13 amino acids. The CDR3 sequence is CASSTDGDQPQHF. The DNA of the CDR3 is TGTGCCAGCAGCACCGACGGGGATCAGCCCCAGCATTTT.

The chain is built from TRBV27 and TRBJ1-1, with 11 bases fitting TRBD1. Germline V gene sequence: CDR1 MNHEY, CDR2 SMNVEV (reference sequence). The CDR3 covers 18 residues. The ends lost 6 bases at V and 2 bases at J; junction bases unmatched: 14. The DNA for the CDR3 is TGTGCCAGCAGAAGGACAGGGGGCACTGGACTTGGTAACACTGAAGCTTTCTTT. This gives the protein CASRRTGGTGLGNTEAFF.

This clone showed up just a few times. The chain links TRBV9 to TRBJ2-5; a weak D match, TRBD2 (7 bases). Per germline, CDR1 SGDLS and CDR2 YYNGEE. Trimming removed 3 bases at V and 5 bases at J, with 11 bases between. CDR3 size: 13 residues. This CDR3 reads CASSAGGLETQYF. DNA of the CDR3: TGTGCCAGCAGCGCCGGGGGGCTGGAGACCCAGTACTTC.

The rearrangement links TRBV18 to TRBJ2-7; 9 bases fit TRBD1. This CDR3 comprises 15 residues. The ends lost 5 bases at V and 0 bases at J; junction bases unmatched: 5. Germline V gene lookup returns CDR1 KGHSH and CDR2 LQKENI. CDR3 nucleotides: TGTGCCAGCTCAGGACAGGGGTTGAGCTCCTACGAGCAGTACTTC. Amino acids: CASSGQGLSSYEQYF.

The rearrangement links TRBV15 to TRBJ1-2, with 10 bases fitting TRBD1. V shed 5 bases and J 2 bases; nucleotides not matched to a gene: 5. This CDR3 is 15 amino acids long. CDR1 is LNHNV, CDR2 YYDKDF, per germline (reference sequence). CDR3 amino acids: CATSQRQGANYGYTF. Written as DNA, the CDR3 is TGTGCCACCAGCCAAAGACAGGGGGCGAACTATGGCTACACCTTC. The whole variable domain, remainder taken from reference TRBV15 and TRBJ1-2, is DAMVIQNPRYQVTQFGKPVTLSCSQTLNHNVMYWYQQKSSQAPKLLFHYYDKDFNNEADTPDNFQSRRPNTSFCFLDIRSPGLGDTAMYLCATSQRQGANYGYTFGSGTRLTVV.

DNA of the CDR3: TGTGCCAGCAGGACACCGGGACTCACTACCTACGAGCAGTACTTC. This encodes CASRTPGLTTYEQYF. The chain links TRBV27 to TRBJ2-7; maybe TRBD2 (6 bases). V was trimmed by 6 bases and J by 2 bases, leaving 17 bases between them. This CDR3 has 15 residues. CDR1 and CDR2 (germline): MNHEY, SMNVEV (reference sequence).

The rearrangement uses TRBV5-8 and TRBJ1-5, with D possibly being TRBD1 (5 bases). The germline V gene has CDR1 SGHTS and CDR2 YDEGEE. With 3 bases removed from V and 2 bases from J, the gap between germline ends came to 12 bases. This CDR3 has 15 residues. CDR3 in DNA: TGTGCCAGCAGCTGGAGGGACGAGGGCAATCAGCCCCAGCATTTT. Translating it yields CASSWRDEGNQPQHF.

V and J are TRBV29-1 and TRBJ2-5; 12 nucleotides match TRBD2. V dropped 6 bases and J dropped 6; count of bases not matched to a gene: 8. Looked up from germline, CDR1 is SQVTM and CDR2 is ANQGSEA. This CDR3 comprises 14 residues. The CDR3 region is CSVALAGGPQTQYF. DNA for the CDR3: TGCAGCGTCGCGCTAGCGGGGGGGCCTCAGACCCAGTACTTC.

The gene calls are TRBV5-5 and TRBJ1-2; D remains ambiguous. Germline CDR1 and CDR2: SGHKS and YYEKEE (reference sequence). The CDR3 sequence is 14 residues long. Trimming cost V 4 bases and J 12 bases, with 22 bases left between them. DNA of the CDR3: TGTGCCAGCAGCCCCCTTTGGCAGGTGGAGGTAGACACCTTC. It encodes CASSPLWQVEVDTF. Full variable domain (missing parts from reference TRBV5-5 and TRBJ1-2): DAGVTQSPTHLIKTRGQQVTLRCSPISGHKSVSWYQQVLGQGPQFIFQYYEKEERGRGNFPDRFSARQFPNYSSELNVNALLLGDSALYLCASSPLWQVEVDTFGSGTRLTVV.

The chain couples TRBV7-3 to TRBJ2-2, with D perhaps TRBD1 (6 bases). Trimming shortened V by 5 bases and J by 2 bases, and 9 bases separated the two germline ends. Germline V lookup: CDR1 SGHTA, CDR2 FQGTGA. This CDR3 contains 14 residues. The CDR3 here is CASSPDRNTGELFF. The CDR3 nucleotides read TGTGCCAGCAGCCCGGACAGAAACACCGGGGAGCTGTTTTTT.

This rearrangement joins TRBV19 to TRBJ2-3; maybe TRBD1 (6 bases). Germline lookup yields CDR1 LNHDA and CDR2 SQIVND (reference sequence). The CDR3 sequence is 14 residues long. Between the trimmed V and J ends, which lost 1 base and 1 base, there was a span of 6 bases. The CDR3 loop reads CASSIAGGTDTQYF. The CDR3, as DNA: TGTGCCAGTAGTATAGCAGGGGGCACAGATACGCAGTATTTT.

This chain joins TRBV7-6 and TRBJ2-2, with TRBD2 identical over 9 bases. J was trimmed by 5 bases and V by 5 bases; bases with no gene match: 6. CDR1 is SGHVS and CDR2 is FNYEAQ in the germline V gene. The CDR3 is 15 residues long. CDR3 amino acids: CASSRAGGGTGELFF. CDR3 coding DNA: TGTGCCAGCAGCCGAGCGGGGGGAGGGACCGGGGAGCTGTTTTTT.

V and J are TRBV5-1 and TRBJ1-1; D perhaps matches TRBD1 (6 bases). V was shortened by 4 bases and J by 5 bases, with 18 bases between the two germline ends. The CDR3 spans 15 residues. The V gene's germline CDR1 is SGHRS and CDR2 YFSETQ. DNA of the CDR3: TGCGCCAGCAGCAACTCCCTACAGGGACGGACTGAAGCTTTCTTT. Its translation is CASSNSLQGRTEAFF.

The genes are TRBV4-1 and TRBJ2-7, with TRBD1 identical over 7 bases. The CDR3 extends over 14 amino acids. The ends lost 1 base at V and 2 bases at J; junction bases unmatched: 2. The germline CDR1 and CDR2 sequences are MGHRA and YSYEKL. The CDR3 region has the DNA TGCGCCAGCAGCCAAGGGGACAGCCCCTACGAGCAGTACTTC. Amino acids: CASSQGDSPYEQYF.

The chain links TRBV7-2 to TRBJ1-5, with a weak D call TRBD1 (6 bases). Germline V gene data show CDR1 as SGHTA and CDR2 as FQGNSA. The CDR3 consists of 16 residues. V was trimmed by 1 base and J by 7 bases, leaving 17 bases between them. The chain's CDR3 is CASSLGQGRGTQPQHF. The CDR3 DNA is TGTGCCAGCAGCTTAGGTCAGGGGCGCGGTACGCAGCCCCAGCATTTT.

The CDR3 reads CAIAGVSYNEQFF. As DNA, the CDR3 is TGTGCCATAGCGGGGGTTTCCTACAATGAGCAGTTCTTC. V and J are TRBV2 and TRBJ2-1; 9 nucleotides match TRBD2. V lost 10 bases to trimming and J lost 1 base; unmatched junction nucleotides: 2. Germline CDR1 is SNHLY and CDR2 is FYNNEI. The CDR3 sequence is 13 residues long. The complete variable domain, with remaining parts taken from reference TRBV2 and TRBJ2-1, reads EPEVTQTPSHQVTQMGQEVILRCVPISNHLYFYWYRQILGQKVEFLVSFYNNEISEKSEIFDDQFSVERPDGSNFTLKIRSTKLEDSAMYFCAIAGVSYNEQFFGPGTRLTVL.

Written as DNA, the CDR3 is TGTGCCAGTAGTGAACCGGGACAGATAATCAGCCCCCAGCATTTT. The encoded protein is CASSEPGQIISPQHF. J is TRBJ1-5 and V is TRBV19; 7 bases align to TRBD1. The trim removed 5 bases at V and 10 bases at J, leaving 14 bases unmatched. The germline V gene encodes CDR1 LNHDA and CDR2 SQIVND (reference sequence). The CDR3 runs 15 residues.

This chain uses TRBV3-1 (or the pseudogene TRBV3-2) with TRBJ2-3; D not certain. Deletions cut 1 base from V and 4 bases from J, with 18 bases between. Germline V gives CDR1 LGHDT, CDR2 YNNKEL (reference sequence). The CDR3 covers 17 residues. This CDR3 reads CASSQGFVAERPDTQYF. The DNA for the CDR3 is TGTGCCAGCAGCCAAGGTTTTGTGGCAGAACGTCCAGATACGCAGTATTTT.

CDR3 protein: CASSELQLNQPQHF. The DNA for the CDR3 is TGTGCCAGCAGTGAATTACAGCTAAATCAGCCCCAGCATTTT. The chain combines TRBV2 with TRBJ1-5; D ambiguous. The germline CDR1 and CDR2 sequences are SNHLY and FYNNEI. The CDR3 is 14 residues long. V gave up 2 bases and J gave up 4 bases, with 9 bases separating them.

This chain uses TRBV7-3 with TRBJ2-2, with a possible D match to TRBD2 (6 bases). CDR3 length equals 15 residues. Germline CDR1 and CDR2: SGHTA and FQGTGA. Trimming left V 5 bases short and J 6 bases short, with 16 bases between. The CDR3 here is CASSPPGLAPGELFF. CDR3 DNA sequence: TGTGCCAGCAGCCCCCCGGGACTCGCTCCCGGGGAGCTGTTTTTT.

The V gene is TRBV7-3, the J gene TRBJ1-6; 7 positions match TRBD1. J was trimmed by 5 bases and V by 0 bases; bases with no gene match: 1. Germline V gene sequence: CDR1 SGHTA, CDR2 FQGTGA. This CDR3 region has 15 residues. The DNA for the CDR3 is TGTGCCAGCAGCTTAACAGGGGGCAATAATTCACCCCTCCACTTT. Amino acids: CASSLTGGNNSPLHF.

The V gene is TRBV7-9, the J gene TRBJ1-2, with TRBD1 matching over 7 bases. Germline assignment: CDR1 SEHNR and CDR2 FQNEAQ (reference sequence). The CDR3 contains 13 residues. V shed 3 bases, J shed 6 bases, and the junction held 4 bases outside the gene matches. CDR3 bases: TGTGCCAGCAGCTTTGGACAGGTCGATGGCTACACCTTC. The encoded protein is CASSFGQVDGYTF. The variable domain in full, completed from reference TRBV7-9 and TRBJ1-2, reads DTGVSQNPRHKITKRGQNVTFRCDPISEHNRLYWYRQTLGQGPEFLTYFQNEAQLEKSRLLSDRFSAERPKGSFSTLEIQRTEQGDSAMYLCASSFGQVDGYTFGSGTRLTVV.

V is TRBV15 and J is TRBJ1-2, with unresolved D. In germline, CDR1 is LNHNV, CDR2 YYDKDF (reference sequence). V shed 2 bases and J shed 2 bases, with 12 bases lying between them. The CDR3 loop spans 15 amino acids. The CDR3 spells CATSRLAGNNYGYTF. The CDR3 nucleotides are TGTGCCACCAGCAGACTAGCCGGGAACAACTATGGCTACACCTTC.